Presented here are 11 T cell receptor beta chains from one specimen sequenced in a study of blood T cell repertoires in COVID-19. Using immunoSEQ multiplex PCR, the repertoire was profiled, and TCRdb retains in-frame clones only, with some absent. The table records 250,000 to 350,000 clones, 88% of them present only once. Sequenced: PBMCs or T cells enriched from blood (not recorded which). These receptors all come from a woman aged 45-59 years who had recovered from COVID-19.

V usage is TRBV5-1 and J usage is TRBJ2-2; D might be TRBD2 (5 bases). The germline V gene encodes CDR1 SGHRS and CDR2 YFSETQ. CDR3 length: 13 residues. Trimming took 6 bases from V and 3 from J, leaving 9 bases between them. This CDR3 reads CASIGRDTGELFF. For the CDR3, the DNA is TGCGCCAGCATCGGGCGGGACACCGGGGAGCTGTTTTTT.

The gene calls are TRBV24-1 and TRBJ2-2; D may be TRBD2 (6 bases). Trimming took off 6 bases at V and 2 bases at J, with 12 bases between the two ends. The CDR3 length is 15 residues. Per the germline V gene, CDR1 is KGHDR and CDR2 is SFDVKD. As DNA, the CDR3 is TGTGCCACCAGTCCCGGGACTCCAAACACCGGGGAGCTGTTTTTT. Protein: CATSPGTPNTGELFF.

This chain links TRBV2 with TRBJ1-1; D is undetermined. Germline CDR1 is SNHLY and CDR2 is FYNNEI. The CDR3 length is 15 residues. V was trimmed by 4 bases and J by 3 bases, leaving 15 bases between them. CDR3 bases: TGTGCCAGCAGTGGTAAATTTACGGGAGACACTGAAGCTTTCTTT. Translation gives CASSGKFTGDTEAFF.

This clone was detected a few times. The chain recombines TRBV28 with TRBJ1-1; possibly TRBD1 for D (6 bases). The V gene lost 6 bases and the J gene lost 4 bases, with 18 bases spanning the gap. Germline V gene data show CDR1 as MDHEN and CDR2 as SYDVKM. This CDR3 region has 15 residues. The CDR3 nucleotides read TGTGCCAGCAGCCAAATGGGGGCAGGATCCACTGAAGCTTTCTTT. Its translation: CASSQMGAGSTEAFF. The full variable domain, with the rest looked up from reference TRBV28 and TRBJ1-1, is DVKVTQSSRYLVKRTGEKVFLECVQDMDHENMFWYRQDPGLGLRLIYFSYDVKMKEKGDIPEGYSVSREKKERFSLILESASTNQTSMYLCASSQMGAGSTEAFFGQGTRLTVV.

The chain is built from TRBV6-5 and TRBJ2-3; possibly TRBD2 for D (6 bases). CDR1 is MNHEY and CDR2 is SVGAGI in the germline V gene. This CDR3 is 14 amino acids long. Trimming shortened V by 6 bases and J by 3 bases, and 13 bases separated the two germline ends. CDR3 nucleotides: TGTGCCAGCAGGAGCGGCGGGACGACAGATACGCAGTATTTT. The encoded protein is CASRSGGTTDTQYF.

This clone was found once. The chain joins TRBV16 to TRBJ2-5; TRBD2 might be the D (5 bases). V lost 1 base, J lost 2 bases, and 11 bases lay in between. Looked up from germline, CDR1 is KGHSY and CDR2 is FQNENV. This CDR3 has 15 residues. The CDR3 spells CASSQLEVGQETQYF. As DNA, the CDR3 is TGTGCCAGCAGCCAATTGGAGGTGGGGCAAGAGACCCAGTACTTC.

This rearrangement joins TRBV11-2 to TRBJ2-5; D not resolved. Germline V gene data show CDR1 as SGHAT and CDR2 as FQNNGV. V was cut by 2 bases and J by 3 bases, with 7 bases left in between. This CDR3 has 13 residues. The CDR3 DNA follows: TGTGCCAGCAGCTTAACCCCGGAAGAGACCCAGTACTTC. Protein sequence: CASSLTPEETQYF. Supplemented by reference TRBV11-2 and TRBJ2-5, the full variable domain reads EAGVAQSPRYKIIEKRQSVAFWCNPISGHATLYWYQQILGQGPKLLIQFQNNGVVDDSQLPKDRFSAERLKGVDSTLKIQPAKLEDSAVYLCASSLTPEETQYFGPGTRLLVL.

The chain couples TRBV5-3 to TRBJ2-7; TRBD1 aligns across 12 bases. TRBV5-3 falls under the ORF class, with uncertain function. This CDR3 is built from 17 residues. V lost 4 bases, J lost 2 bases, and 10 bases stayed unmatched. Here the CDR3 DNA reads TGTGCCAGAAGCCATAGGAACCGGGACAGGGGGCCCTACGAGCAGTACTTC. It yields the protein CARSHRNRDRGPYEQYF.

V and J are TRBV5-1 and TRBJ1-1, with D hard to call. Germline V gene data show CDR1 as SGHRS and CDR2 as YFSETQ. The germline V and J ends were trimmed by 1 base and 1 base, with 8 bases remaining between them. This CDR3 has 14 amino acids. The CDR3 spells CASSLTSANTEAFF. CDR3 coding DNA: TGCGCCAGCAGCTTGACCAGTGCGAACACTGAAGCTTTCTTT.

CDR3 DNA sequence: TGTGCCAGCAGCTTGGGGGCAGCCACAGATACGCAGTATTTT. It codes for CASSLGAATDTQYF. The rearrangement links TRBV5-4 to TRBJ2-3; D gene uncertain. Per the germline V gene, CDR1 is SGHNT and CDR2 is YYREEE (reference sequence). Trimming removed 0 bases from V and 2 bases from J, with 7 bases in between. The CDR3 is 14 amino acids.

The chain recombines TRBV2 with TRBJ2-7, with 7 nucleotides matching TRBD1. The trim removed 6 bases at V and 0 bases at J, leaving 8 bases unmatched. Germline V gene data show CDR1 as SNHLY and CDR2 as FYNNEI. CDR3 length equals 15 residues. As DNA, the CDR3 is TGTGCCAGCAGAATTACAGGGGCGAGCTCCTACGAGCAGTACTTC. It translates to CASRITGASSYEQYF.